Included here is one T cell receptor beta chain sequence, with context. Its cognate antigen is unknown. Deletions cut 6 bases from V and 5 bases from J, with 16 bases between. Germline V gene data show CDR1 as LNHDA and CDR2 as SQIVND (reference sequence). The CDR3 has 14 amino acids. The data stem from a study of shared clonotypes between healthy human individuals. Across the whole study: There were three CD4 naive, three CD4 memory, two CD8 naive and one CD8 memory plates per donor.

Findings of the study overall: Represented genetic and exposure-history diversity was restricted by having few donors. The study found lower generation probabilities in non-shared clonotypes than in those shared by all four donors.

Generated by immunoSEQ multiplex PCR, the TCRdb table keeps only in-frame clones and is missing some. The sample has about 1 million clones; 75% to 80% are singletons. The specimen sequenced was memory CD4+ T cells from PBMCs. Described subset: CD45RA-negative fraction. This TCR was sampled from a man between 18 and 35 years old in good health. Some clones in this sample may be carry-over from other donors' samples. The V and J genes are TRBV19 and TRBJ1-2; perhaps TRBD1 as D (6 bases). In nucleotides, the CDR3 is TGTGCCAGTAGCCCGGACAGCCCGATATATGGCTACACCTTC. Translating it yields CASSPDSPIYGYTF.